This TCR beta chain is from a study of OX40 agonist ivuxolimab in advanced cancers. Collection of blood occurred at baseline, at cycle 4 day 1, and at cycle 7 day 1. Using immunoSEQ multiplex PCR, the repertoire was profiled, and TCRdb retains in-frame clones only, with some absent. The data show about 25,000 clones, just over 85% seen once. The specimen was CD4+ or CD8+ T cells sorted from blood, collected in a trial of the OX40 agonist ivuxolimab. The receptor comes from an adult with an advanced solid tumor such as melanoma, head and neck, liver or kidney cancer.

DNA for the CDR3: TGTGCCAGCAGCCAAGATGAAACAGGGGCCAGCTACGAGCAGTACTTC. The encoded protein is CASSQDETGASYEQYF. The genes are TRBV5-8 and TRBJ2-7; 7 nucleotides match TRBD1. The germline CDR1 and CDR2 sequences are SGHTS and YDEGEE. The CDR3 is made up of 16 amino acids. Trimming took 4 bases from V and 3 from J; bases not matched to a gene: 13.